The clone carrying this T cell receptor beta chain was seen just once. Original processing methods: Amplification with reference gene primers provided the estimates of nucleated cell counts. Here immunoSEQ multiplex PCR was the method, and the copy in TCRdb shows in-frame clones only, minus some. The D gene and trimming were derived from the DNA, and the V and J assignments and clone size from that table. The table includes about 180,000 clones, approximately 83% detected once. This record belongs to a study of blood T cell repertoires in COVID-19. The wider study: COVID-19 samples collected from the United States, Italy and Spain covered acute and convalescent phases. PBMCs, B-cell-depleted T cells, or T cells were the source of the cDNA or gDNA that made up the material.

Looked up from germline, CDR1 is SNHLY and CDR2 is FYNNEI. The CDR3 covers 14 residues. Trimming left V 2 bases short and J 3 bases short, with 10 bases between. Input material: peripheral blood. The source of this sequence is a man aged 50-59 years with active or convalescent COVID-19. The gene calls are TRBV2 and TRBJ1-2; D gene ambiguous. CDR3 coding DNA: TGTGCCAGCAGTGAAAGGGCGGGAGACTATGGCTACACCTTC. Translating it yields CASSERAGDYGYTF.